These 10 T cell receptor beta chains were all obtained from the same sample, sequenced in a study of early T cells in non-severe SARS-CoV-2 infection. In TCRdb, the 5' RACE reads were re-called with MiXCR into one record per CDR3 protein. The data contain about 67,000 distinct CDR3 sequences, approximately 11% of them singletons. The specimen comprised whole blood, sampled at baseline. The receptors shown here come from an adult who was a healthcare worker with PCR-confirmed SARS-CoV-2 infection or an uninfected control (not recorded which).

The chain joins TRBV5-1 to TRBJ2-7; D is unclear. The CDR3 sequence is 13 residues long. The V end lost 0 bases, the J end lost 3 bases, and 7 bases lay between the germline ends. Germline values: CDR1 SGHRS, CDR2 YFSETQ. The CDR3 sequence: CASSLEVSYEQYF. The CDR3 nucleotides are TGCGCCAGCAGCTTGGAGGTTAGCTACGAGCAGTACTTC.

To note about this clonotype: This could be a read error, since a much larger clone is one nucleotide away. This chain uses TRBV10-3 with TRBJ1-2; D ambiguous. This CDR3 region has 12 residues. Germline V CDR1 and CDR2: ENHRY, SYGVKD. DNA for the CDR3: TGTGTCATCAGTCCCTCGGTCTCTGGCTACACCTTC. As protein: CVISPSVSGYTF.

This clonotype was counted at least ten times. The rearrangement joins TRBV28 to TRBJ2-3; D is unclear. The V end was cut by 6 bases, the J end by 4 bases, with 11 bases between. The CDR3 extends over 13 amino acids. From germline, CDR1 is MDHEN and CDR2 SYDVKM. CDR3 protein: CASSPVGSDTQYF. In DNA form, the CDR3 reads TGTGCCAGCAGCCCGGTTGGGTCAGATACGCAGTATTTT.

This clonotype was seen a few times. V is TRBV19 and J is TRBJ2-1, with D unresolved. V lost 3 bases, J lost 10 bases, and 16 bases lay in between. Looked up from germline, CDR1 is LNHDA and CDR2 is SQIVND (reference sequence). This CDR3 is built from 14 residues. The CDR3 region is CASSIGVSLEEQFF. CDR3 sequence (DNA): TGTGCCAGTAGTATTGGGGTGAGCCTGGAAGAGCAGTTCTTC.

This clonotype was picked up many times. CDR3 sequence (DNA): TGTGCCAGCAGCCCGAGAGGGACAGCTGAAAAACTGTTTTTT. Translation gives CASSPRGTAEKLFF. The rearrangement joins TRBV28 to TRBJ1-4; 7 positions agree with TRBD1. V dropped 6 bases and J dropped 7; count of bases not matched to a gene: 8. This CDR3 is built from 14 residues. Germline V gene lookup returns CDR1 MDHEN and CDR2 SYDVKM.

Many counts were recorded for this clonotype. J is TRBJ2-1 and V is TRBV20-1, with a weak D call TRBD2 (6 bases). V shed 5 bases and J shed 7 bases, with 21 bases lying between them. From germline, CDR1 is DFQATT and CDR2 SNEGSKA (reference sequence). The CDR3 runs 15 residues. As DNA, the CDR3 is TGCAGTGCTCCCCCTGGAGGGCCGTTGACAAATGAGCAGTTCTTC. Its translation: CSAPPGGPLTNEQFF.

This clonotype was found many times. This chain joins TRBV10-3 and TRBJ2-1; a weak D match, TRBD2 (6 bases). V was clipped by 0 bases and J by 0 bases, with 6 bases between them. Per the germline V gene, CDR1 is ENHRY and CDR2 is SYGVKD. The CDR3 spans 15 residues. CDR3 in amino acids: CAISESGGSYNEQFF. DNA for the CDR3: TGTGCCATCAGTGAGTCGGGAGGCTCCTACAATGAGCAGTTCTTC.

V and J are TRBV27 and TRBJ2-5; D gene unclear. The CDR3 runs to 13 residues. CDR1 and CDR2 from the germline V gene are MNHEY and SMNVEV (reference sequence). Trimming took off 6 bases at V and 1 base at J, with 9 bases between the two ends. The CDR3 is CASSPRFQETQYF. The CDR3 region has the DNA TGTGCCAGCAGCCCTCGCTTCCAAGAGACCCAGTACTTC.

This clonotype appeared many times. The V gene is TRBV7-9, the J gene TRBJ1-6; a weak D match, TRBD1 (5 bases). V shed 5 bases and J shed 4 bases, with 9 bases lying between them. The length of the CDR3 is 14 residues. CDR1 and CDR2 from the germline V gene are SEHNR and FQNEAQ (reference sequence). In nucleotides, the CDR3 is TGTGCCAGCAGCCGGGACCTTTATAATTCACCCCTCCACTTT. Translation: CASSRDLYNSPLHF.

This clonotype was picked up one time. This chain joins TRBV12-3 or TRBV12-4 and TRBJ2-7; the match to TRBD1 covers 7 bases. CDR3 length: 12 amino acids. The ends lost 6 bases at V and 3 bases at J; junction bases unmatched: 2. The CDR3 sequence is CASRTGIYEQYF. DNA for the CDR3: TGTGCCAGCAGGACAGGGATCTACGAGCAGTACTTC.